This T cell receptor beta chain was retrieved from a study of early T cells in non-severe SARS-CoV-2 infection. Study information: Sequencing targeted bulk RNA from unsorted whole blood, leaving chains unpaired.

Unique molecular identifiers were attached to individual cDNA molecules. TCRdb recomputed calls from the 5' RACE reads with MiXCR, one row per CDR3 protein. The repertoire holds approximately 70,000 distinct CDR3 sequences, with 9.5% to 12% as singletons. This clonotype was counted between two and nine times. The CDR3 length is 16 residues. V dropped 0 bases and J dropped 0 bases, with 9 bases sitting between them. Germline loops: CDR1 LNHDA, CDR2 SQIVND (reference sequence). The specimen comprised whole blood, sampled at baseline. The receptor comes from an adult who was a healthcare worker with PCR-confirmed SARS-CoV-2 infection or an uninfected control (not recorded which). The chain links TRBV19 to TRBJ1-5; D is ambiguous. The CDR3 DNA reads TGTGCCAGTAGTATAGATCCTTTCCGTAGCAATCAGCCCCAGCATTTT. Translating gives CASSIDPFRSNQPQHF.